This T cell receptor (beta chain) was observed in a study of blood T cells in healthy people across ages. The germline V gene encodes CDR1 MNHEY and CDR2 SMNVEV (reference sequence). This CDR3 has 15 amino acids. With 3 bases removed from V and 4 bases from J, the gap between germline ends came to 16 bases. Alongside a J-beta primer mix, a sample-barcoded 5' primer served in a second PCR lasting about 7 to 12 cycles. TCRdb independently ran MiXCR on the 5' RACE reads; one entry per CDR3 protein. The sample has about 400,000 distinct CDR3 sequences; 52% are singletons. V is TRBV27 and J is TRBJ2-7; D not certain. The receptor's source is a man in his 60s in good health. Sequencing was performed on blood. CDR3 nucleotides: TGTGCCAGCAGTTTTGGAGTAGGAGACCTATACGAGCAGTACTTC. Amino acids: CASSFGVGDLYEQYF.